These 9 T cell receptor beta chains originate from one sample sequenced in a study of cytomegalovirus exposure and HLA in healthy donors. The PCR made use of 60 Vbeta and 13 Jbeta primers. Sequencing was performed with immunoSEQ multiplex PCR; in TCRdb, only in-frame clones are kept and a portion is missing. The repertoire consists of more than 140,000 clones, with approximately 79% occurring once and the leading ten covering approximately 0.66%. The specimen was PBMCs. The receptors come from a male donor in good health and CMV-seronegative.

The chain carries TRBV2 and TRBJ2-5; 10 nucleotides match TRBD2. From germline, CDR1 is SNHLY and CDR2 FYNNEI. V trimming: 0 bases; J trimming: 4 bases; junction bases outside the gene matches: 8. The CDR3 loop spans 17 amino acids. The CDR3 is CASSEAEREGRGETQYF. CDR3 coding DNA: TGTGCCAGCAGTGAAGCTGAGCGGGAGGGCCGGGGAGAGACCCAGTACTTC.

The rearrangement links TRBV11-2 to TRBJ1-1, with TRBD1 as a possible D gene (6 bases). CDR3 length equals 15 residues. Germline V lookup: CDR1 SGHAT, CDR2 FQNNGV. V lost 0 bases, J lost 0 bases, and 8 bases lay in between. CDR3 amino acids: CASSLDGGMNTEAFF. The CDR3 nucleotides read TGTGCCAGCAGCTTAGATGGGGGCATGAACACTGAAGCTTTCTTT.

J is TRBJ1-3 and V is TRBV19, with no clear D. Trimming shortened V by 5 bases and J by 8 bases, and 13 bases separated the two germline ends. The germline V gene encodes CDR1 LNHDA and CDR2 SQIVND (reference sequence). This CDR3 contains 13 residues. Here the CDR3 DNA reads TGTGCCAGTAGTTACAGAAGCTTACACACCATATATTTT. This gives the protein CASSYRSLHTIYF.

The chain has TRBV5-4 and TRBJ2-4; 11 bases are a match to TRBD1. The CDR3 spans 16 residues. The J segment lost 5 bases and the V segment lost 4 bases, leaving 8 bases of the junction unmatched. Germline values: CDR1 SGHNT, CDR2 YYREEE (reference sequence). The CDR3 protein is CASSPRTGGAENIQYF. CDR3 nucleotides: TGTGCCAGCAGCCCGAGGACAGGGGGCGCAGAAAACATTCAGTACTTC.

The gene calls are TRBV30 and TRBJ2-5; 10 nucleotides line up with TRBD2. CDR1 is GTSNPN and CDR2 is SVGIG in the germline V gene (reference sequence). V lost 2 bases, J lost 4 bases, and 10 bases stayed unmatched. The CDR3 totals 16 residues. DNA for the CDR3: TGTGCCTGGAGTCGGGGGAGCGGGGGGGCCCGAGAGACCCAGTACTTC. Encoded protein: CAWSRGSGGARETQYF.

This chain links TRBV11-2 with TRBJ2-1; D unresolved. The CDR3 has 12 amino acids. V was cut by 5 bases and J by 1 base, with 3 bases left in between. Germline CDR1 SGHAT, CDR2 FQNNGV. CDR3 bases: TGTGCCAGCAGCCATTCCTACAATGAGCAGTTCTTC. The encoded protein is CASSHSYNEQFF.

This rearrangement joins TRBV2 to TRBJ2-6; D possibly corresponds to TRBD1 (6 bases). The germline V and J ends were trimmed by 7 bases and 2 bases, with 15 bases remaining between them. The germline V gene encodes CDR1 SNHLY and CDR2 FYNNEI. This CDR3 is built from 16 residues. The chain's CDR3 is CASTMTRGTGANVLTF. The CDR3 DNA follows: TGTGCCAGCACAATGACCAGGGGCACTGGGGCCAACGTCCTGACTTTC.

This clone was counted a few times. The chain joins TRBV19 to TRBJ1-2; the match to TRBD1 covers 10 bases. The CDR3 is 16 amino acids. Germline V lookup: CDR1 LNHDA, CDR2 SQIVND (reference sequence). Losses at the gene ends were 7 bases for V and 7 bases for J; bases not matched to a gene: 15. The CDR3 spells CASIAGQGLLGRGYTF. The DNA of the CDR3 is TGTGCCAGTATAGCGGGACAGGGGCTTCTTGGACGTGGCTACACCTTC.

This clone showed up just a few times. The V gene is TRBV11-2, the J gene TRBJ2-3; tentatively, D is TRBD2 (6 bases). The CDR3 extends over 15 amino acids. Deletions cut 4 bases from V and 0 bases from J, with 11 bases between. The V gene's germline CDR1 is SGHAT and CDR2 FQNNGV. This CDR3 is CASSSGRGSTDTQYF. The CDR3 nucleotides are TGTGCCAGCAGCTCCGGGAGAGGTAGCACAGATACGCAGTATTTT.